A single sample is the source of the 27 T cell receptor beta chains below, sequenced in a study of beta chain features in type 1 diabetes (dated by TCRdb to the late 2010s). What the work shows at the level of the full study, not this receptor alone: Type 1 diabetes patients showed a moderate but significant shortening of TCRB CDR3 length in all four CD4+ subsets.

Libraries were built with the immunoSEQ multiplex PCR assay. The High Capacity cDNA Reverse Transcription Kit was used to reverse transcribe all of the isolated RNA, meaning that expressed TCRB transcripts were what got sequenced. Not all clones reach the TCRdb copy of this immuneACCESS table, which keeps in-frame sequences only. Checked studies attribute under half of the gap to unresolved V genes and leave the rest unexplained. Across this sample there are more than 25,000 clones, with roughly three fifths seen only once. The ten largest make up over 1.2% of the sample. For these TCRs, the target antigens are not known. The sequencing input was Tregs from blood. The label giving this sample's cell subset or site can be read as: regulatory CD4+ T cells. Receptors originate from a woman aged 18-30 years with type 1 diabetes.

The chain is built from TRBV29-1 and TRBJ2-7; 13 bases are shared with TRBD2. In germline, CDR1 is SQVTM, CDR2 ANQGSEA. V was clipped by 7 bases and J by 7 bases; unmatched bases: 7. The CDR3 is 13 amino acids. CDR3 bases: TGCAGCGCAGGGGGACTAGCGGGATTGGAGCAGTACTTC. The encoded protein is CSAGGLAGLEQYF.

The rearrangement joins TRBV19 to TRBJ2-3, with 10 bases aligning to TRBD2. This CDR3 is built from 15 residues. The V gene's germline CDR1 is LNHDA and CDR2 SQIVND (reference sequence). J gave up 1 base and V 5 bases, and 3 bases lay outside the gene matches. CDR3 loop: CASSWLAGGTDTQYF. CDR3 in DNA: TGTGCCAGTAGTTGGCTAGCGGGGGGCACAGATACGCAGTATTTT.

This rearrangement joins TRBV18 to TRBJ2-1; D possibly corresponds to TRBD2 (6 bases). The CDR3 has 14 residues. Germline loops: CDR1 KGHSH, CDR2 LQKENI. The V and J ends lost 0 bases and 4 bases respectively, with 7 bases between them. CDR3 loop: CASSPPEGYNEQFF. The CDR3 DNA reads TGTGCCAGCTCACCACCGGAGGGATACAATGAGCAGTTCTTC.

This sequence joins TRBV5-4 and TRBJ2-1, with 7 positions matching TRBD2. Trimming removed 3 bases from V and 7 bases from J; junction bases left unmatched: 7. The CDR3 totals 14 residues. Germline CDR1 SGHNT, CDR2 YYREEE (reference sequence). The CDR3 loop is CASSWSGTTNEQFF. The DNA of the CDR3 is TGTGCCAGCAGCTGGAGCGGGACTACTAATGAGCAGTTCTTC.

The gene calls are TRBV28 and TRBJ2-5; 9 bases are shared with TRBD1. Germline lookup yields CDR1 MDHEN and CDR2 SYDVKM. V was pared by 6 bases and J by 0 bases, with 20 bases of the junction left unmatched. This CDR3 region has 20 residues. In DNA form, the CDR3 reads TGTGCCAGCAGCCCCCGACAGGGGGTGGCCCAGCGGGGCCACCAAGAGACCCAGTACTTC. It specifies CASSPRQGVAQRGHQETQYF.

This chain connects TRBV4-1 to TRBJ2-5, with D hard to call. This CDR3 spans 19 amino acids. Between the trimmed V and J ends, which lost 1 base and 0 bases, there was a span of 21 bases. Germline CDR1 reads MGHRA; CDR2 reads YSYEKL. The CDR3 loop reads CASSQGFKDFGTDQETQYF. Written as DNA, the CDR3 is TGCGCCAGCAGCCAAGGGTTTAAGGATTTCGGAACAGACCAAGAGACCCAGTACTTC.

The CDR3 reads CASRPGTTNTGELFF. In DNA, the CDR3 is TGTGCCAGCAGACCCGGGACAACGAACACCGGGGAGCTGTTTTTT. The chain has TRBV7-2 and TRBJ2-2, with a possible D match to TRBD1 (6 bases). The germline CDR1 and CDR2 sequences are SGHTA and FQGNSA. The CDR3 sequence is 15 residues long. V was pared by 6 bases and J by 0 bases, with 11 bases between.

This clone was detected a few times. The chain recombines TRBV29-1 with TRBJ2-2, with 8 bases aligning to TRBD1. The CDR3 consists of 16 residues. V gave up 7 bases and J gave up 9 bases; unmatched junction bases: 19. Germline values: CDR1 SQVTM, CDR2 ANQGSEA. The CDR3, as DNA: TGCAGCGCGTTGAAAAGGGGGACAGGCCTCCTTTGGGAGCTGTTTTTT. Translated, it gives CSALKRGTGLLWELFF.

The J gene is TRBJ2-3, the V gene TRBV7-2, with 13 bases lining up with TRBD2. This CDR3 spans 14 amino acids. The germline gives CDR1 SGHTA, CDR2 FQGNSA. Trimming at V came to 5 bases and at J to 7 bases, leaving 3 bases not matched to a gene. The CDR3, as DNA: TGTGCCAGCAGCCCGGGACTAGCGGGGTATACGCAGTATTTT. It specifies CASSPGLAGYTQYF.

The chain links TRBV5-1 to TRBJ2-1; tentative D call: TRBD1 (5 bases). Trimming removed 2 bases from V and 3 bases from J, with 9 bases in between. The germline V gene has CDR1 SGHRS and CDR2 YFSETQ. The CDR3 covers 14 residues. CDR3 amino acids: CASSLGADYNEQFF. Here the CDR3 DNA reads TGCGCCAGCAGCTTAGGGGCAGACTACAATGAGCAGTTCTTC.

This clone was seen a handful of times. The V call is TRBV2, the J call TRBJ2-4; 10 bases agree with TRBD1. This CDR3 has 15 amino acids. Trimming at V came to 3 bases and at J to 5 bases, leaving 4 bases not matched to a gene. Germline lookup yields CDR1 SNHLY and CDR2 FYNNEI. This chain's CDR3 is CASSERDRGQNIQYF. CDR3 in DNA: TGTGCCAGCAGTGAGCGGGACAGGGGTCAAAACATTCAGTACTTC.

This clone has only a few counts. V gene TRBV7-2 combines with J gene TRBJ1-1; tentative D call: TRBD1 (5 bases). This CDR3 contains 14 residues. CDR1 is SGHTA and CDR2 is FQGNSA in the germline V gene. Trimming cost V 4 bases and J 4 bases, with 13 bases left between them. CDR3 region: CASSSQRGGTEAFF. Here the CDR3 DNA reads TGTGCCAGCAGCTCGCAGCGGGGGGGCACTGAAGCTTTCTTT.

This clone was observed a handful of times. The rearrangement joins TRBV14 to TRBJ2-1; D is possibly TRBD2 (6 bases). CDR3 length equals 16 residues. Germline CDR1 reads SGHDN; CDR2 reads FVKESK. Trimming took off 1 base at V and 8 bases at J, with 18 bases between the two ends. CDR3 nucleotide sequence: TGTGCCAGCAGCCAAGCGTATCTAGCGTATAACCATGAGCAGTTCTTC. It is translated as CASSQAYLAYNHEQFF. Full variable domain (remainder filled in from reference TRBV14 and TRBJ2-1): EAGVTQFPSHSVIEKGQTVTLRCDPISGHDNLYWYRRVMGKEIKFLLHFVKESKQDESGMPNNRFLAERTGGTYSTLKVQPAELEDSGVYFCASSQAYLAYNHEQFFGPGTRLTVL.

V gene TRBV12-5 combines with J gene TRBJ2-1, with D maybe TRBD2 (6 bases). In germline, CDR1 is LGHNT, CDR2 FRNRAP. The CDR3 runs 11 residues. V was pared by 6 bases and J by 10 bases, with 10 bases between. This CDR3 reads CASGAGREQFF. The CDR3 DNA sequence: TGTGCTAGTGGCGCAGGGAGGGAGCAGTTCTTC.

This clone has only one observation. The chain has TRBV27 and TRBJ2-5, with 7 bases identical to TRBD2. Germline-derived CDR1 and CDR2 are MNHEY and SMNVEV (reference sequence). The CDR3 runs 16 residues. V shed 3 bases and J 5 bases; nucleotides not matched to a gene: 12. CDR3 residues: CASSLMRGMAGETQYF. DNA of the CDR3: TGTGCCAGCAGTTTGATGCGGGGGATGGCTGGGGAGACCCAGTACTTC.

This chain uses TRBV11-2 with TRBJ2-7; the D gene is possibly TRBD2 (6 bases). The CDR3 has 15 amino acids. Trimming pared 2 bases from V and 5 bases from J, leaving 16 bases between. Germline V gene data show CDR1 as SGHAT and CDR2 as FQNNGV. CDR3 in amino acids: CASSLSSGGINEQYV. CDR3 DNA: TGTGCCAGCAGCTTATCGTCCGGCGGGATAAACGAGCAGTACGTC.

CDR3 sequence reads: CASSLWAWNRPPRDEQYF. CDR3 nucleotides: TGTGCCAGCAGCTTGTGGGCGTGGAACCGACCCCCTCGCGACGAGCAGTACTTC. The gene calls are TRBV5-6 and TRBJ2-7; D is uncertain. The ends were cut back, 1 base at V and 5 bases at J, with 25 bases in the middle. Germline V gene lookup returns CDR1 SGHDT and CDR2 YYEEEE. CDR3 length: 18 amino acids.

The chain has TRBV7-2 and TRBJ2-3; the match to TRBD2 covers 9 bases. The CDR3 runs to 16 residues. CDR1 and CDR2 from the germline V gene are SGHTA and FQGNSA. V shed 6 bases and J 1 base; nucleotides not matched to a gene: 8. The CDR3 loop is CASRLTSGPGTDTQYF. As DNA, the CDR3 is TGTGCCAGCAGACTGACTAGCGGACCTGGCACAGATACGCAGTATTTT.

The chain combines TRBV7-8 with TRBJ2-7; D call uncertain. CDR1 is SGHVS and CDR2 is FQNEAQ in the germline V gene. V gave up 1 base and J gave up 0 bases, with 7 bases separating them. This CDR3 region has 14 residues. The CDR3, as DNA: TGTGCCAGCAGCTTAGAACAGCTCTCCTACGAGCAGTACTTC. Protein: CASSLEQLSYEQYF.

The chain carries TRBV6-5 and TRBJ1-1, with D maybe TRBD1 (6 bases). Germline V CDR1 and CDR2: MNHEY, SVGAGI. The CDR3 contains 15 residues. Trimming took off 0 bases at V and 1 base at J, with 9 bases between the two ends. This CDR3 is CASSYSRGTNTEAFF. Written as DNA, the CDR3 is TGTGCCAGCAGTTACTCGAGGGGGACGAACACTGAAGCTTTCTTT.

This clone came up a few times. The chain uses TRBV6-1 and TRBJ2-5; TRBD1 is a possible D gene (6 bases). V shed 4 bases and J shed 2 bases, with 11 bases lying between them. The V gene's germline CDR1 is MNHNS and CDR2 SASEGT. CDR3 size: 14 residues. The CDR3 sequence: CASSVGGYQETQYF. DNA of the CDR3: TGTGCCAGCAGTGTAGGGGGTTATCAAGAGACCCAGTACTTC.

The chain combines TRBV5-1 with TRBJ2-3, with D maybe TRBD1 (5 bases). Trimming took off 2 bases at V and 3 bases at J, with 10 bases between the two ends. The V gene's germline CDR1 is SGHRS and CDR2 YFSETQ. This CDR3 has 14 residues. The chain's CDR3 is CASSFQTETDTQYF. The CDR3, as DNA: TGCGCCAGCAGCTTCCAGACAGAGACAGATACGCAGTATTTT.

J is TRBJ2-1 and V is TRBV19; 10 bases align to TRBD1. Per the germline V gene, CDR1 is LNHDA and CDR2 is SQIVND (reference sequence). This CDR3 has 17 residues. The V and J ends lost 4 bases and 3 bases, in that order; junction bases with no gene match: 9. The CDR3 DNA follows: TGTGCCAGTAGTACCCTGAGGGACAGGGGTTACTACAATGAGCAGTTCTTC. It yields the protein CASSTLRDRGYYNEQFF. The full variable domain, in which reference TRBV19 and TRBJ2-1 provide the parts outside the CDR3, is DGGITQSPKYLFRKEGQNVTLSCEQNLNHDAMYWYRQDPGQGLRLIYYSQIVNDFQKGDIAEGYSVSREKKESFPLTVTSAQKNPTAFYLCASSTLRDRGYYNEQFFGPGTRLTVL.

This clone occurred a few times. This chain joins TRBV21-1 and TRBJ2-7; TRBD1 reflects the table's D call only, with no check against the DNA. TRBV21-1 represents a pseudogene. The CDR3 has 14 residues. This chain's CDR3 is CASSEPGQSYEQYV. CDR3 DNA: TGTGCCAGCAGCGAGCCGGGACAATCCTACGAGCAGTACGTC.

This clone has a handful of counts. V is TRBV18 and J is TRBJ2-7; D gene unclear. V lost 0 bases and J 6 bases, leaving 12 bases between the germline ends. This CDR3 has 14 residues. CDR1 is KGHSH and CDR2 is LQKENI in the germline V gene. The CDR3 spells CASSPPLPLGEQYF. The CDR3, as DNA: TGTGCCAGCTCACCACCGCTGCCCCTCGGCGAGCAGTACTTC.

The chain recombines TRBV28 with TRBJ2-7; D unresolved. The germline V gene has CDR1 MDHEN and CDR2 SYDVKM. This CDR3 is built from 17 residues. V gave up 2 bases and J gave up 2 bases, with 19 bases separating them. As DNA, the CDR3 is TGTGCCAGCAGTTTAAGTGTACTGAGCTCCCCCCCCTACGAGCAGTACTTC. Encoded protein: CASSLSVLSSPPYEQYF.

Points on this clone: Other DNA sequences in this sample translate to the same CDR3. Written as DNA, the CDR3 is TGCAGTGCTAGAGCGGGGGGGGAGCAGTACTTC. It specifies CSARAGGEQYF. The J gene is TRBJ2-7, the V gene TRBV20-1, with 8 bases matching TRBD2. The junction had 0 bases not matched to a gene; V was cut back by 1 base and J by 7 bases. The CDR3 covers 11 residues. Germline CDR1 reads DFQATT; CDR2 reads SNEGSKA (reference sequence).